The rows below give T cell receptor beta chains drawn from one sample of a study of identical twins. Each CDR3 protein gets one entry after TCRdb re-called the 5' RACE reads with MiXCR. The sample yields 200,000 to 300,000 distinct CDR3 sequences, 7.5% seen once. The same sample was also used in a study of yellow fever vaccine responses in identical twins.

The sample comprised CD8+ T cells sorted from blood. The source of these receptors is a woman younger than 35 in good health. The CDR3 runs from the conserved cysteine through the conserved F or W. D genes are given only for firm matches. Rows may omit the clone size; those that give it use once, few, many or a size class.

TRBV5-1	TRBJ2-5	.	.	CASSLVEEPMGETQYF	TGCGCCAGCAGCTTGGTAGAGGAGCCCATGGGAGAGACCCAGTACTTC
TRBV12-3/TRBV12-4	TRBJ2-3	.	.	CASISGQLTDTQYF	TGTGCCAGCATATCCGGACAGCTCACAGATACGCAGTATTTT
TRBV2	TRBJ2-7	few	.	CASSLSDSKENF	TGTGCCAGCAGCCTTTCGGACAGCAAAGAGAACTTC
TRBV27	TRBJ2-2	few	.	CASSSPGHLANTGELFF	TGTGCCAGCAGTTCCCCGGGACATCTTGCGAACACCGGGGAGCTGTTTTTT
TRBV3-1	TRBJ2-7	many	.	CASSQGLPLGGYEQYF	TGTGCCAGCAGCCAAGGACTTCCTTTGGGGGGCTACGAGCAGTACTTC
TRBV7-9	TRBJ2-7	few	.	CASSPKDRSYEQYF	TGTGCCAGCAGCCCCAAAGACAGGTCCTACGAGCAGTACTTC
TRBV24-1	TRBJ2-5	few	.	CATSEAAETQYF	TGTGCCACCAGTGAAGCGGCTGAGACCCAGTACTTC
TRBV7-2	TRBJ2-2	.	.	CASSLGTTSWVGELFF	TGTGCCAGCAGCTTAGGGACAACTAGTTGGGTCGGGGAGCTGTTTTTT
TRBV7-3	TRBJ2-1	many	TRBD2	CASSLGLAETLYNEQFF	TGTGCCAGCAGCTTAGGACTAGCGGAAACCCTCTACAATGAGCAGTTCTTC
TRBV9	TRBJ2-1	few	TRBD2	CASSADGTSGPEQFF	TGTGCCAGCAGCGCTGATGGGACTAGCGGACCTGAGCAGTTCTTC
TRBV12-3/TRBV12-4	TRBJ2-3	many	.	CASSLSPDTQYF	TGTGCCAGCAGTTTAAGTCCAGATACGCAGTATTTT
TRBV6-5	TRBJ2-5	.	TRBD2	CASSYSPWGGAGAQETQYF	TGTGCCAGCAGTTACTCCCCATGGGGTGGCGCGGGAGCCCAAGAGACCCAGTACTTC
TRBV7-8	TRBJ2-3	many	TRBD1	CASSLGQGDQSTDTQYF	TGTGCCAGCAGCTTAGGCCAGGGGGACCAGAGCACAGATACGCAGTATTTT
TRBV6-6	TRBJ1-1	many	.	CASSYSPATEAFF	TGTGCCAGCAGTTATTCGCCAGCCACTGAAGCTTTCTTT
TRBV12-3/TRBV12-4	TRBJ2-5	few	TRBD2	CASTLEVAGGPEETQYF	TGTGCCAGCACCCTAGAGGTAGCGGGAGGTCCCGAAGAGACCCAGTACTTC
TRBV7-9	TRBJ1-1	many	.	CASSFPGMGINTEAFF	TGTGCCAGCAGCTTTCCGGGAATGGGGATAAACACTGAAGCTTTCTTT
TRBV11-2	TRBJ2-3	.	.	CASSLDWENTQYF	TGTGCCAGCAGCTTAGATTGGGAAAATACGCAGTATTTT
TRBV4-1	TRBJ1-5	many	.	CASSQLVYNQPQHF	TGCGCCAGCAGCCAGTTGGTTTATAATCAGCCCCAGCATTTT
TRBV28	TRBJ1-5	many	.	CASSLTGSNQPQHF	TGTGCCAGCAGTCTAACAGGGAGCAATCAGCCCCAGCATTTT
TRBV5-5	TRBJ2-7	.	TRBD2	CASSLWGGTYEQYF	TGTGCCAGCAGCTTGTGGGGGGGAACCTACGAGCAGTACTTC
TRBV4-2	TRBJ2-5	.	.	CASSQDVQGLLWAQYF	TGTGCCAGCAGCCAAGATGTCCAGGGGCTTTTGTGGGCCCAGTACTTC
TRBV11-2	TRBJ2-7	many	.	CASSIDQRAPYEQYF	TGTGCCAGCAGCATAGACCAGCGGGCGCCCTACGAGCAGTACTTC
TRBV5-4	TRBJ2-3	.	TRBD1	CASSFSTGSADTQYF	TGTGCCAGCAGCTTCTCGACAGGGAGCGCAGATACGCAGTATTTT
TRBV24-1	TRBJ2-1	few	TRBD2	CATSDGTSGGANEQFF	TGTGCCACCAGTGATGGGACTAGCGGGGGGGCCAATGAGCAGTTCTTC
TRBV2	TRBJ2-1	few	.	CASSGLWTSPEQFF	TGTGCCAGCAGTGGACTCTGGACATCCCCTGAGCAGTTCTTC
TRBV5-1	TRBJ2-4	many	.	CASSLGDIQYF	TGCGCCAGCAGCCTAGGGGACATTCAGTACTTC
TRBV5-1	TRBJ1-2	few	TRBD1	CASSLWTGAYGYTF	TGCGCCAGCAGCTTGTGGACAGGGGCCTATGGCTACACCTTC
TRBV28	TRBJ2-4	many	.	CASRDVAKNIQYF	TGTGCCAGCAGAGATGTAGCCAAAAACATTCAGTACTTC